This T cell receptor (beta chain) was recorded in a study of blood T cell repertoires in COVID-19. Looking at the study overall: Acute-phase and convalescent COVID-19 samples originated in the United States, Italy and Spain. T cells, B-cell-depleted T cells, or PBMCs provided the cDNA or gDNA that served as material.

The assay was immunoSEQ multiplex PCR, and TCRdb's table has in-frame clones only and misses some. Of about 240,000 clones listed, around 83% are singletons. V lost 6 bases to trimming and J lost 7 bases; unmatched junction nucleotides: 12. CDR1 is MNHEY, CDR2 SMNVEV, per germline (reference sequence). The CDR3 runs to 15 residues. This chain connects TRBV27 to TRBJ1-2, with 9 bases identical to TRBD1. The clonotype originates from a woman aged 55-70 years with active or convalescent COVID-19. Sequences were obtained from peripheral blood. CDR3: CASRPSDRGYVGYTF. CDR3 nucleotides: TGTGCCAGCAGACCCTCGGACAGGGGTTACGTTGGCTACACCTTC.